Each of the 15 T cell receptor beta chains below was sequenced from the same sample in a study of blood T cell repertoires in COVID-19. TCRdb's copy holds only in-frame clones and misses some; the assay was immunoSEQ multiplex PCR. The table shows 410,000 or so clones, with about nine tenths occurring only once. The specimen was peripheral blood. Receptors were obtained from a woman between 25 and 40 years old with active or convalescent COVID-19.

CDR3 region: CASSERAGQPQHF. DNA of the CDR3: TGTGCCAGCAGTGAAAGAGCGGGTCAGCCCCAGCATTTT. This rearrangement joins TRBV6-1 to TRBJ1-5, with no clear D. Germline lookup yields CDR1 MNHNS and CDR2 SASEGT. The CDR3 is made up of 13 amino acids. V was trimmed by 2 bases and J by 6 bases, leaving 8 bases between them.

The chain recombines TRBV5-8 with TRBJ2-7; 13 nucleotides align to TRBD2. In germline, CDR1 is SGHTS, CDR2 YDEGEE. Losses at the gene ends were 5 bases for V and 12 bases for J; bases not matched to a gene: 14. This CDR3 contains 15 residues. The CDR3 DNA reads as TGTGCCAGCAGACAACCGGGACTAGCGGGACAGATGGGGTACTTC. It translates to CASRQPGLAGQMGYF.

The CDR3 sequence is CASSLIPPTSADTQYF. CDR3 DNA: TGCGCCAGCAGCTTGATCCCCCCAACTTCCGCAGATACGCAGTATTTT. The genes are TRBV5-1 and TRBJ2-3; D gene ambiguous. V was pared by 1 base and J by 4 bases, with 16 bases between. The CDR3 length is 16 residues. Per the germline V gene, CDR1 is SGHRS and CDR2 is YFSETQ.

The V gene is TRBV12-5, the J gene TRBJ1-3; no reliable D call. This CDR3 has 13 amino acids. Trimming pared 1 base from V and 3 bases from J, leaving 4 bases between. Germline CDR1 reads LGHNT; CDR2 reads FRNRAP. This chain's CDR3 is CASGLAGGNTIYF. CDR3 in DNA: TGTGCTAGTGGTTTGGCCGGTGGAAACACCATATATTTT.

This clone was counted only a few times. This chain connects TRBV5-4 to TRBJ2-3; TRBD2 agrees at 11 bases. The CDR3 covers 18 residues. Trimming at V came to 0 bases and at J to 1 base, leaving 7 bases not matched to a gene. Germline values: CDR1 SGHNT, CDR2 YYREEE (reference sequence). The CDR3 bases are TGTGCCAGCAGCTTGGAGTTAGCGGGGGGGCCGGGCACAGATACGCAGTATTTT. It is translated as CASSLELAGGPGTDTQYF.

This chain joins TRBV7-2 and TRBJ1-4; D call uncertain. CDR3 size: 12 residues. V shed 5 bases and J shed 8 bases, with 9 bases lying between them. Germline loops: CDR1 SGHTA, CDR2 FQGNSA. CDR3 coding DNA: TGTGCCAGCAGCGAGAGGCGAGAAAAACTGTTTTTT. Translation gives CASSERREKLFF.

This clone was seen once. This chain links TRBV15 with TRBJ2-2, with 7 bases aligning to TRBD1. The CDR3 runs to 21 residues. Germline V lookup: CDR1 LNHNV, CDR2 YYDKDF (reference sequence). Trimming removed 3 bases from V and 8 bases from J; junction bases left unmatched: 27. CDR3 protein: CATSRGPLRRDSHYGEGELFF. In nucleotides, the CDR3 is TGTGCCACCAGCAGGGGGCCCCTCAGAAGGGACAGCCATTACGGAGAGGGGGAGCTGTTTTTT. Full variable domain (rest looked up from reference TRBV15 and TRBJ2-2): DAMVIQNPRYQVTQFGKPVTLSCSQTLNHNVMYWYQQKSSQAPKLLFHYYDKDFNNEADTPDNFQSRRPNTSFCFLDIRSPGLGDTAMYLCATSRGPLRRDSHYGEGELFFGEGSRLTVL.

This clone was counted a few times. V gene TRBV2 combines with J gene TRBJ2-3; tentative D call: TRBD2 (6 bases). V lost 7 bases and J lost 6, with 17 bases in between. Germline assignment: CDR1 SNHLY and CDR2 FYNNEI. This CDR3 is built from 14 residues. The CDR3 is CASNDGTPEDTQYF. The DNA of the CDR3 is TGTGCCAGCAACGACGGGACTCCCGAGGATACGCAGTATTTT.

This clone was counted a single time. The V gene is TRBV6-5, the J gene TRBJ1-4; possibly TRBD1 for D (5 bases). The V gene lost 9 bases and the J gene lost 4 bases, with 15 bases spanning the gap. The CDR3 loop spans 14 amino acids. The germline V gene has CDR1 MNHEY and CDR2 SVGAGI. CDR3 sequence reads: CASRRQGDNEKLFF. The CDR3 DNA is TGTGCCAGTAGGCGGCAGGGCGATAATGAAAAACTGTTTTTT.

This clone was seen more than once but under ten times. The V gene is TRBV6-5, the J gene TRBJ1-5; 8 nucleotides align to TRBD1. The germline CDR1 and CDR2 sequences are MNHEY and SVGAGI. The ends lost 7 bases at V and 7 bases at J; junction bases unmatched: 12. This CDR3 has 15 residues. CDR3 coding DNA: TGTGCCAGCACCCTCGACAGGGGTGTTGGGCAGCCCCAGCATTTT. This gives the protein CASTLDRGVGQPQHF.

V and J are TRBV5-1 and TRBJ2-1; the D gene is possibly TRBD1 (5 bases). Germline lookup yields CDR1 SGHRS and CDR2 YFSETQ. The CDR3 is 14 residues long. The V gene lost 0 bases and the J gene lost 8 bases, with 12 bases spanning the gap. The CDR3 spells CASSLVAGSDEQFF. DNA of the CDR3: TGCGCCAGCAGCTTGGTGGCAGGGTCCGATGAGCAGTTCTTC.

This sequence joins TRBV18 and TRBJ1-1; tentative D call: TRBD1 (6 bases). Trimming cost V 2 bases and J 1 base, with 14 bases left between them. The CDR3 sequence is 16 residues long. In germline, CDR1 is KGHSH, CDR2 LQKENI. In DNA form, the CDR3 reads TGTGCCAGCTCACCAGGTGAAGGACAGAGGAACACTGAAGCTTTCTTT. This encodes CASSPGEGQRNTEAFF.

In DNA form, the CDR3 reads TGTGCCAGCAGTTCATTAGGCGGGACTAGCGGGGGACTTTACACAGATACGCAGTATTTT. It encodes CASSSLGGTSGGLYTDTQYF. V and J are TRBV27 and TRBJ2-3; TRBD2 matches at 14 bases. The CDR3 consists of 20 residues. Germline assignment: CDR1 MNHEY and CDR2 SMNVEV (reference sequence). Germline trimming cut 4 bases from V and 2 bases from J; bases unmatched to any gene: 14.

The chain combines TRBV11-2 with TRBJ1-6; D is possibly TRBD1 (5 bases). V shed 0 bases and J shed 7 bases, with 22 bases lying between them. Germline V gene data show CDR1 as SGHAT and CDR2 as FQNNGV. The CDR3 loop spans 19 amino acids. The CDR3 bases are TGTGCCAGCAGCTTAGATGGGCAGGGATGGATAGGGAGGAATTCACCCCTCCACTTT. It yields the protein CASSLDGQGWIGRNSPLHF.

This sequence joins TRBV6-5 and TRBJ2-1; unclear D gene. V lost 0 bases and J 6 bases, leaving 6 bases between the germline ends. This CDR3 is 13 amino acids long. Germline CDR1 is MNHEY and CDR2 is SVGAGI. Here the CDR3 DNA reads TGTGCCAGCAGTTACTCGACTTCCAATGAGCAGTTCTTC. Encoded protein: CASSYSTSNEQFF.